The 3 T cell receptor beta chains listed next were all sequenced from one sample in a study of blood T cell repertoires in COVID-19. TCRdb's table, derived via immunoSEQ multiplex PCR, lists solely in-frame clones and lacks some. The profile shows about 74,000 clones, around 90% of them singletons. Sequenced sample: peripheral blood. The receptors shown here come from a human donor in a cohort sampled during active COVID-19.

The chain employs TRBV7-8 and TRBJ1-2; 9 nucleotides match TRBD1. Trimming cost V 7 bases and J 8 bases; bases outside gene matches: 8. The CDR3 sequence is 13 residues long. Germline CDR1 and CDR2: SGHVS and FQNEAQ. As DNA, the CDR3 is TGTGCCAGCATCCCCCGGACAGGGGAAGGCTACACCTTC. It codes for CASIPRTGEGYTF.

The table lists this clone with a few counts. The rearrangement links TRBV11-2 to TRBJ2-5; D might be TRBD2 (6 bases). Trimming stripped 1 base from V and 5 bases from J, with 14 bases between. This CDR3 region has 15 residues. CDR1 SGHAT and CDR2 FQNNGV come from the germline V gene. In nucleotides, the CDR3 is TGTGCCAGCAGCTTAGTGTACGGGAGAAGCGAGACCCAGTACTTC. The encoded protein is CASSLVYGRSETQYF.

The gene calls are TRBV28 and TRBJ2-3; D not resolved. The germline V gene has CDR1 MDHEN and CDR2 SYDVKM. V gave up 6 bases and J gave up 2 bases, with 15 bases separating them. This CDR3 is built from 15 residues. As DNA, the CDR3 is TGTGCCAGCAGCTTGCGGATTGAGGTCACAGATACGCAGTATTTT. This sequence encodes CASSLRIEVTDTQYF.